This TCR beta chain was retrieved from a study of cytomegalovirus exposure and HLA in healthy donors. With 60 Vbeta and 13 Jbeta primers, the PCR was carried out. Assay: immunoSEQ multiplex PCR; the TCRdb copy retains only in-frame clones and omits some. Here the sample spans approximately 130,000 clones, approximately 78% being singletons. V lost 1 base, J lost 3 bases, and 2 bases stayed unmatched. The CDR3 is 14 residues long. The V gene's germline CDR1 is LGHNA and CDR2 YSLEER. The sequencing input was PBMCs. This TCR came from a woman between 45 and 60 years old in good health and CMV-seropositive. This rearrangement joins TRBV4-3 to TRBJ2-7; 8 nucleotides agree with TRBD2. CDR3 DNA sequence: TGCGCCAGCAGCCAAGCAAGCGGGGGCTACGAGCAGTACTTC. Protein product: CASSQASGGYEQYF.